This T cell receptor (beta chain) was found in a study of CD8 T cells in Susac syndrome. Peripheral blood CD8+ and CD4+ T cells were profiled by TCR beta sequencing. Controls matched for sex and age were healthy donors. The TEMRA cells underwent FACS enrichment, while the CD8+ and CD4+ T cells underwent negative isolation. Reverse transcription of roughly 0.45 to 1 ug RNA used random hexamers. TCR beta CDR3 was amplified by immunoSEQ covering 54 Vbeta and 13 Jbeta. TCRdb reprocessed the immunoSEQ multiplex PCR reads via MiXCR and lists one record per CDR3 protein. Here the sample spans nearly 70,000 distinct CDR3 sequences, about 95% being singletons. Per the germline V gene, CDR1 is MNHEY and CDR2 is SVGAGI. Trimming took off 0 bases at V and 7 bases at J, with 12 bases between the two ends. The CDR3 length is 14 residues.

The sample taken for sequencing was CD8+ T cells from PBMCs. This clonotype was obtained from a human donor in good health. The chain is built from TRBV6-5 and TRBJ1-2; D is undetermined. The CDR3 spells CASSYSSLIGGYTF. CDR3 nucleotide sequence: TGTGCCAGCAGTTACTCTTCACTAATCGGTGGCTACACCTTC.